This T cell receptor beta chain originates from a study of human T cells and chemical hapten exposure. Study context: Yields of TCR per sample differed, chiefly owing to small differences in pooled library volume. Overall study findings and caveats: A positive correlation with patch test score was shown by PT1 expanded TCR counts.

Documented time point: patch test 3, about 24 weeks after DPC sensitization. Indicated treatment: therapeutic diphenylcyclopropenone sensitization with weekly scalp DPC. Researchers extracted total RNA from unfractionated whole blood. This clonotype was recorded a few times. The target antigen is unknown. Germline loops: CDR1 SQVTM, CDR2 ANQGSEA. J lost 3 bases, V lost 7 bases, and 14 bases had no gene match. The length of the CDR3 is 16 residues. As the library was built, unique molecular identifiers were attached to individual cDNA molecules. A single record per CDR3 protein comes from TCRdb applying MiXCR to the RACE reads. The repertoire has about 190,000 distinct CDR3 sequences, about 25% of them found once; the top ten carry roughly 2.4%.

Sequencing was performed on whole blood, taken in connection with sensitization to the hapten diphenylcyclopropenone (DPC). This receptor was taken from a woman between 40 and 50 years old with alopecia areata. Some clones in this sample may be carry-over from other donors' samples. The chain couples TRBV29-1 to TRBJ2-1; 8 bases agree with TRBD2. The CDR3 spells CSASTSEPGLYNEQFF. The CDR3 region has the DNA TGCAGCGCATCGACTAGCGAGCCGGGACTCTACAATGAGCAGTTCTTC.